These T cell receptor beta chains were read from a single sample in a study of shared clonotypes between healthy human individuals. Profiling relied on immunoSEQ multiplex PCR, and the TCRdb table lists in-frame clones only, not all of them. The sample lists about 1.9 million clones, around 93% occurring once. The sequencing input was naive CD8+ T cells from PBMCs. Receptors were obtained from a man in his late teens or twenties in good health. Some clones in this sample may be carry-over from other donors' samples. CDR3s include the opening cysteine and the closing phenylalanine or tryptophan. D genes are given only for firm matches. Part of the rows lack a size; the others show once, few, many or a class for expanded clones.

.	.	TRBJ1-1	TRBV11-2	TGTGCCAGCAGCTTAGCTGGGGACGGCATACTGAACACTGAAGCTTTCTTT	CASSLAGDGILNTEAFF
.	.	TRBJ1-1	TRBV15	TGTGCCACCTCCGGGGGGCGGACTGAAGCTTTCTTT	CATSGGRTEAFF
.	TRBD1	TRBJ2-2	TRBV6-4	TGTGCCAGCAGTCCGGGACAGGGTTACACCGGGGAGCTGTTTTTT	CASSPGQGYTGELFF
.	.	TRBJ2-1	TRBV28	TGTGCCAGCAGTCCCCAGGCGGAGGGGGGCTACAATGAGCAGTTCTTC	CASSPQAEGGYNEQFF
.	.	TRBJ2-1	TRBV27	TGTGCCAGCAGTTCTTTTTCTGGAGCTGGGCCCCCCGATGAGCAGTTCTTC	CASSSFSGAGPPDEQFF
.	TRBD1	TRBJ1-3	TRBV28	TGTGCCAGCAGTTGGCAGGGGGGCGGAAACACCATATATTTT	CASSWQGGGNTIYF
once	.	TRBJ2-7	TRBV7-9	TGTGCCAGCAGCCACGTGGGGCAGGTAAACTCCTACGAGCAGTACTTC	CASSHVGQVNSYEQYF
.	.	TRBJ1-2	TRBV7-9	TGTGCCAGCAGCTCTCGGAAGGAGTTCCACGACTATGGCTACACCTTC	CASSSRKEFHDYGYTF
few	.	TRBJ1-1	TRBV19	TGTGCCAGTGGCTACTCGGGGGGCACTGAAGCTTTCTTT	CASGYSGGTEAFF
.	.	TRBJ1-2	TRBV29-1	TGCAGCGTTGAAGATCAAGGGGGGAGGGATGGCTACACCTTC	CSVEDQGGRDGYTF
.	.	TRBJ2-5	TRBV10-3	TGTGCCATCAGTGAGTCAAGTTTCGGGGCCCAGTACTTC	CAISESSFGAQYF
.	TRBD2	TRBJ2-7	TRBV9	TGTGCCAGCAGCGTAGGGCTAGCGGGAAACGACTGGGACGAGCAGTACTTC	CASSVGLAGNDWDEQYF
.	.	TRBJ2-3	TRBV4-2	TGTGCCAGCAGCCAAGATCCTGAGGGGCCGGCTCCTCCGCAGTATTTT	CASSQDPEGPAPPQYF
.	TRBD1	TRBJ2-7	TRBV6-1	TGTGCCAGCAGTGTACCGGGACAGGGGGCTGTTAGGTCCTACGAGCAGTACTTC	CASSVPGQGAVRSYEQYF
once	TRBD1	TRBJ2-5	TRBV5-4	TGTGCCAGCAGCCAAGACAGGGTTCAAGAGACCCAGTACTTC	CASSQDRVQETQYF
once	.	TRBJ1-2	TRBV7-8	TGTGCCAGCAGCTTATATACAGGGAGGTACGGCTACACCTTC	CASSLYTGRYGYTF
.	.	TRBJ1-1	TRBV15	TGTGCCACCAGCAGAGATGGGCCCGTACAGGGCGTGAACACTGAAGCTTTCTTT	CATSRDGPVQGVNTEAFF
.	.	TRBJ2-7	TRBV7-9	TGTGCCAGCAGCCCAACGTCAGGAACCTACGAGCAGTACTTC	CASSPTSGTYEQYF
.	.	TRBJ1-2	TRBV5-6	TGTGCCAGCAGCTTGGCCGGGAGCACTTTCTATGGCTACACCTTC	CASSLAGSTFYGYTF
.	.	TRBJ2-7	TRBV7-3	TGTGCCAGCAGCTTAAGCGTGGGGCCTCCTTTCTCCTACGAGCAGTACTTC	CASSLSVGPPFSYEQYF
.	.	TRBJ2-7	TRBV7-9	TGTGCCAGCAGCCTCGCGTTGGGCGAGCAGTACTTC	CASSLALGEQYF
.	.	TRBJ2-5	TRBV13	TGTGCCAGCGGTACGACAGGCGTCTCCGGGCCCCAAGAGACCCAGTACTTC	CASGTTGVSGPQETQYF
.	.	TRBJ1-1	TRBV5-6	TGTGCCAGCAGCTTGGTGGTGAACACTGAAGCTTTCTTT	CASSLVVNTEAFF
.	TRBD1	TRBJ1-2	TRBV7-8	TGTGCCAGCAGCTCGACCGGGACAGGGGCCTATGGCTACACCTTC	CASSSTGTGAYGYTF
.	.	TRBJ1-5	TRBV27	TGTGCCAGCAGTTTATTGGGGGAGGCACTCCATCAGCCCCAGCATTTT	CASSLLGEALHQPQHF
.	TRBD1	TRBJ2-5	TRBV28	TGTGCCAGCAGTTACCCCGTCGAGGGGGCGAGGGAGACCCAGTACTTC	CASSYPVEGARETQYF
once	.	TRBJ2-1	TRBV29-1	TGCAGCGTTGAGGGAACAGGGAGCTCCTACAATGAGCAGTTCTTC	CSVEGTGSSYNEQFF